The 17 T cell receptor beta chains below all came from one sample that was sequenced in a study of blood T cell repertoires in COVID-19. The table came from immunoSEQ multiplex PCR; TCRdb's copy has only in-frame clones and leaves some out. The table shows 200,000 to 300,000 clones, with over 80% occurring only once. Material for sequencing was peripheral blood. Receptors were obtained from a woman between 40 and 50 years old who had recovered from COVID-19.

This chain links TRBV5-5 with TRBJ1-5; 7 bases line up with TRBD1. Per the germline V gene, CDR1 is SGHKS and CDR2 is YYEKEE (reference sequence). Trimming at V came to 4 bases and at J to 5 bases, leaving 6 bases not matched to a gene. This CDR3 contains 14 residues. CDR3 DNA: TGTGCCAGCAGCCGCCGGGGGACAGATCAGCCCCAGCATTTT. It yields the protein CASSRRGTDQPQHF.

The rearrangement links TRBV13 to TRBJ2-3, with D unclear. Trimming left V 5 bases short and J 0 bases short, with 15 bases between. The CDR3 sequence is 16 residues long. CDR1 is PRHDT, CDR2 FYEKMQ, per germline (reference sequence). The CDR3 DNA sequence: TGTGCCAGCAGCCCGATGGTGGCGGCAAGCACAGATACGCAGTATTTT. Its translation is CASSPMVAASTDTQYF. The full variable domain, in which reference TRBV13 and TRBJ2-3 provide the parts outside the CDR3, is AAGVIQSPRHLIKEKRETATLKCYPIPRHDTVYWYQQGPGQDPQFLISFYEKMQSDKGSIPDRFSAQQFSDYHSELNMSSLELGDSALYFCASSPMVAASTDTQYFGPGTRLTVL.

CDR3 amino acids: CASRLQGGKDYGYTF. DNA for the CDR3: TGCGCCAGCCGACTCCAGGGAGGGAAAGACTATGGCTACACCTTC. This rearrangement joins TRBV5-1 to TRBJ1-2; TRBD1 might be the D (5 bases). V was clipped by 7 bases and J by 3 bases, with 19 bases between them. CDR3 size: 15 residues. The V gene's germline CDR1 is SGHRS and CDR2 YFSETQ.

The chain couples TRBV29-1 to TRBJ2-5, with TRBD1 identical over 12 bases. The V and J ends lost 5 bases and 4 bases, in that order; junction bases with no gene match: 8. This CDR3 has 15 amino acids. CDR1 is SQVTM and CDR2 is ANQGSEA in the germline V gene. CDR3 nucleotides: TGCAGCGTTTTCGGGACAGGGGGCTTAGGAGAGACCCAGTACTTC. Amino acids: CSVFGTGGLGETQYF.

The chain joins TRBV7-2 to TRBJ2-1, with 12 bases lining up with TRBD2. With 1 base clipped from V and 6 bases from J, the junction kept 7 bases outside the gene matches. This CDR3 is 17 amino acids long. Looked up from germline, CDR1 is SGHTA and CDR2 is FQGNSA. The CDR3 loop is CASSLGPLAGGLNEQFF. The CDR3 coding sequence is TGTGCCAGCAGCTTAGGGCCCCTAGCGGGGGGGCTCAATGAGCAGTTCTTC.

The J gene is TRBJ2-5, the V gene TRBV5-1; 7 nucleotides match TRBD2. The CDR3 spans 14 residues. Per the germline V gene, CDR1 is SGHRS and CDR2 is YFSETQ. The J segment lost 7 bases and the V segment lost 4 bases, leaving 10 bases of the junction unmatched. This CDR3 reads CASSLWTSSATQYF. In DNA form, the CDR3 reads TGCGCCAGCAGCCTATGGACTAGTAGCGCGACCCAGTACTTC.

The chain employs TRBV19 and TRBJ1-2; D unclear. Germline V CDR1 and CDR2: LNHDA, SQIVND (reference sequence). The CDR3 has 17 residues. Trimming left V 4 bases short and J 2 bases short, with 20 bases between. The CDR3 reads CASSNQAHNRGNYGYTF. CDR3 coding DNA: TGTGCCAGTAGTAATCAGGCCCACAACAGAGGGAACTATGGCTACACCTTC.

This chain joins TRBV15 and TRBJ2-5, with D maybe TRBD2 (6 bases). The CDR3 has 15 amino acids. CDR1 and CDR2 (germline): LNHNV, YYDKDF (reference sequence). Between the trimmed V and J ends, which lost 1 base and 2 bases, there was a span of 11 bases. The CDR3 loop reads CATSRGRDSQETQYF. CDR3 DNA sequence: TGTGCCACCAGCAGAGGCAGGGACTCGCAAGAGACCCAGTACTTC.

This chain uses TRBV5-5 with TRBJ2-7, with a weak D call TRBD1 (6 bases). From germline, CDR1 is SGHKS and CDR2 YYEKEE (reference sequence). Trimming cost V 4 bases and J 1 base, with 9 bases left between them. CDR3 length: 13 residues. The CDR3 is CASSTTGSYEQYF. The CDR3 DNA sequence: TGTGCCAGCAGCACAACAGGGTCCTACGAGCAGTACTTC.

The J gene is TRBJ2-1, the V gene TRBV6-5; 7 nucleotides match TRBD1. Germline CDR1 and CDR2: MNHEY and SVGAGI. The CDR3 contains 11 residues. The junction had 3 bases not matched to a gene; V was cut back by 8 bases and J by 8 bases. CDR3 sequence reads: CASRQGDEQFF. DNA for the CDR3: TGTGCCAGCCGGCAGGGGGATGAGCAGTTCTTC.

In nucleotides, the CDR3 is TGTGCCAGCAGCTCAGGGGGCACTGAAGCTTTCTTT. It translates to CASSSGGTEAFF. The chain carries TRBV7-9 and TRBJ1-1, with TRBD1 matching over 7 bases. Germline-derived CDR1 and CDR2 are SEHNR and FQNEAQ (reference sequence). CDR3 size: 12 residues. Losses at the gene ends were 4 bases for V and 4 bases for J; bases not matched to a gene: 0.

The rearrangement links TRBV10-1 to TRBJ2-7; maybe TRBD1 (6 bases). Germline lookup yields CDR1 WNHNN and CDR2 SYGVQD (reference sequence). V lost 4 bases to trimming and J lost 2 bases, with 6 bases between them. The CDR3 spans 12 residues. CDR3 region: CASSGDTYEQYF. In nucleotides, the CDR3 is TGCGCCAGCAGTGGGGACACCTACGAGCAGTACTTC.

V is TRBV28 and J is TRBJ1-5; no firm D call. This CDR3 has 16 amino acids. CDR1 and CDR2 (germline): MDHEN, SYDVKM. Trimming removed 6 bases from V and 0 bases from J, with 15 bases in between. CDR3 loop: CASSSGWQYSNQPQHF. The DNA for the CDR3 is TGTGCCAGCAGCTCCGGGTGGCAGTATAGCAATCAGCCCCAGCATTTT.

V gene TRBV21-1 combines with J gene TRBJ2-6; the table's D call TRBD1 went unverified against the DNA. TRBV21-1 represents a pseudogene. This CDR3 has 15 residues. This CDR3 is CASSDRISGANVLTF. CDR3 DNA sequence: TGTGCCAGCAGTGACAGAATCTCTGGGGCCAACGTCCTGACTTTC.

V usage is TRBV4-1 and J usage is TRBJ1-1; 12 bases map to TRBD1. V lost 2 bases, J lost 2 bases, and 12 bases stayed unmatched. The V gene's germline CDR1 is MGHRA and CDR2 YSYEKL. There are 19 residues in the CDR3. CDR3 residues: CASSQYAGTGGRGNTEAFF. The DNA of the CDR3 is TGCGCCAGCAGCCAATATGCCGGGACAGGGGGCCGGGGTAACACTGAAGCTTTCTTT.

The chain uses TRBV7-2 and TRBJ1-2; a weak D match, TRBD1 (6 bases). The V gene lost 0 bases and the J gene lost 5 bases, with 7 bases spanning the gap. The CDR3 length is 13 residues. The germline gives CDR1 SGHTA, CDR2 FQGNSA. CDR3 loop: CASSLAGQYGYTF. CDR3 DNA: TGTGCCAGCAGCTTAGCGGGACAATATGGCTACACCTTC.

The gene calls are TRBV5-5 and TRBJ2-7; a possible D gene is TRBD1 (6 bases). The ends were cut back, 3 bases at V and 3 bases at J, with 7 bases in the middle. Germline CDR1 reads SGHKS; CDR2 reads YYEKEE (reference sequence). The CDR3 has 12 amino acids. Here the CDR3 reads CASSSQGYEQYF. Written as DNA, the CDR3 is TGTGCCAGCAGCTCACAGGGCTACGAGCAGTACTTC.